Shown below are 27 T cell receptor beta chains from a single sample sequenced in a study of tumor-infiltrating lymphocytes in primary liver carcinoma. Unsorted whole blood supplied the blood RNA, and germline DNA was isolated too. The researchers produced TCR beta cDNA from approximately 550 ng total RNA with a constant-region primer. Libraries covering TCR beta were generated through three nested multiplex PCR rounds (using a slightly modified ARM-PCR). Investigators reported that the first two PCR rounds, at roughly 11 cycles each, used TRBV1-TRBV30 forward primers with a C-beta reverse primer. A single record per CDR3 protein comes from TCRdb applying MiXCR to the multiplex PCR reads. The sample holds over 250,000 distinct CDR3 sequences; nearly 60% are singletons and the top ten take over 15%. Sequences were obtained from peripheral blood. Receptors originate from a woman younger than 45 with primary liver carcinoma and hepatitis B virus infection.

This sequence joins TRBV5-5 and TRBJ1-2; tentative D call: TRBD1 (6 bases). The V and J ends lost 4 bases and 8 bases respectively, with 18 bases between them. This CDR3 has 14 amino acids. The V gene's germline CDR1 is SGHKS and CDR2 YYEKEE (reference sequence). The CDR3 DNA sequence: TGTGCCAGCAGCCCCCAAACAGGGTTGGAGGGCTACACCTTC. It is translated as CASSPQTGLEGYTF.

The chain carries TRBV27 and TRBJ2-7, with D perhaps TRBD1 (5 bases). This CDR3 has 14 amino acids. Germline lookup yields CDR1 MNHEY and CDR2 SMNVEV (reference sequence). V dropped 7 bases and J dropped 7 bases, with 20 bases sitting between them. This CDR3 is CASMHRATQGEQYF. CDR3 nucleotide sequence: TGTGCCAGCATGCACCGGGCAACCCAGGGTGAGCAGTACTTC.

This clonotype has a count of ten or more. J is TRBJ2-3 and V is TRBV11-2, with 8 bases matching TRBD2. Germline V lookup: CDR1 SGHAT, CDR2 FQNNGV. The CDR3 contains 15 residues. J was trimmed by 6 bases and V by 4 bases; bases with no gene match: 9. The CDR3 loop is CASSSPREALDTQYF. The CDR3 DNA sequence: TGTGCCAGCAGCTCCCCGCGGGAGGCTTTGGATACGCAGTATTTT.

With regard to this clonotype: A read error may account for a junction end that differs from germline. The rearrangement uses TRBV7-8 and TRBJ2-3; no firm D call. The CDR3 contains 16 residues. Germline-derived CDR1 and CDR2 are SGHVS and FQNEAQ. CDR3 in DNA: TGTGCCGGCAGCTTAGTCGGTGGGAAGGGTGCAGATACGCAGTATTTT. It specifies CAGSLVGGKGADTQYF.

A note on this clonotype: The conserved phenylalanine or tryptophan is not found at the CDR3 terminus, so this likely reflects a read error. The chain employs TRBV11-2 and TRBJ1-1; D may be TRBD1 (5 bases). CDR1 and CDR2 (germline): SGHAT, FQNNGV. The CDR3 has 14 amino acids. CDR3 DNA sequence: TGTGCCAGTAGCTTGAATCAGGGGAACACTGAAGCTTTCTAT. This gives the protein CASSLNQGNTEAFY.

This clonotype was recorded many times. The gene calls are TRBV11-2 and TRBJ2-7, with 9 bases identical to TRBD2. CDR1 and CDR2 from the germline V gene are SGHAT and FQNNGV. After removal of 1 base from V and 3 bases from J, the junction contained 4 bases not matched to a gene. This CDR3 is built from 15 residues. CDR3 amino acids: CASSLAAGGYYEQYF. In DNA, the CDR3 is TGTGCCAGCAGCTTAGCGGCGGGAGGGTACTACGAGCAGTACTTC. Supplemented by reference TRBV11-2 and TRBJ2-7, the full variable domain reads EAGVAQSPRYKIIEKRQSVAFWCNPISGHATLYWYQQILGQGPKLLIQFQNNGVVDDSQLPKDRFSAERLKGVDSTLKIQPAKLEDSAVYLCASSLAAGGYYEQYFGPGTRLTVT.

Worth noting for this clonotype: Just one base apart from a much larger clone, this may be a read error. The V gene is TRBV29-1, the J gene TRBJ1-2; D perhaps matches TRBD1 (5 bases). CDR1 SQVTM and CDR2 ANQGSEA come from the germline V gene. The V gene lost 7 bases and the J gene lost 0 bases, with 21 bases spanning the gap. This CDR3 region has 16 residues. CDR3 nucleotide sequence: TGCAGCGCTTTCCGGGACGCCAGTGGAGCTAACTATGGCTACACCTTC. As protein: CSAFRDASGANYGYTF.

This clonotype occurred a few times. V is TRBV5-1 and J is TRBJ2-1, with 9 bases that match TRBD2. With V trimmed by 3 bases and J by 1 base, 8 bases remained unmatched. Germline V CDR1 and CDR2: SGHRS, YFSETQ. The CDR3 sequence is 17 residues long. CDR3: CASSSGSLAGSYNEQFF. As DNA, the CDR3 is TGCGCCAGCAGCTCCGGGAGTCTAGCGGGGTCCTACAATGAGCAGTTCTTC.

With respect to this clonotype: Since a much larger clone is just one base distant, this may be a read error. The chain's CDR3 is CTSSRDTTSGANVLTF. In nucleotides, the CDR3 is TGTACCAGCAGCCGGGACACCACCTCTGGGGCCAACGTCCTGACTTTC. The chain combines TRBV6-5 with TRBJ2-6; a weak D match, TRBD1 (6 bases). The CDR3 length is 16 residues. The germline gives CDR1 MNHEY, CDR2 SVGAGI.

Remarks on this clonotype: Since a much larger clone is just one base distant, this may be a read error. The V call is TRBV6-5, the J call TRBJ2-7; 9 bases align to TRBD2. This CDR3 spans 17 amino acids. The V gene's germline CDR1 is MNHEY and CDR2 SVGAGI. The chain's CDR3 is CASGYSVSGRPGYEQYF. The CDR3 nucleotides are TGTGCCAGCGGTTACTCCGTAAGCGGGAGGCCGGGCTACGAGCAGTACTTC.

The J gene is TRBJ2-5, the V gene TRBV25-1, with D unresolved. V was trimmed by 2 bases and J by 5 bases, leaving 18 bases between them. The CDR3 is 16 residues long. CDR1 is MGHDK, CDR2 SYGVNS, per germline. CDR3 sequence (DNA): TGTGCCAGCAGTGAAACACCTAGATTACTTGAGGAGACCCAGTACTTC. This sequence encodes CASSETPRLLEETQYF.

The V and J genes are TRBV28 and TRBJ2-1; TRBD2 matches at 8 bases. V dropped 4 bases and J dropped 2; count of bases not matched to a gene: 19. CDR1 is MDHEN, CDR2 SYDVKM, per germline. CDR3 size: 20 residues. The chain's CDR3 is CASSYPPQGTGRAPYNEQFF. In DNA form, the CDR3 reads TGTGCCAGCAGTTATCCCCCCCAAGGGACCGGGAGGGCCCCCTACAATGAGCAGTTCTTC.

Points on this clonotype: Because the CDR3 is missing its conserved closing phenylalanine or tryptophan, this is likely a read error. The CDR3 sequence is CASSLDRLAGGVYEQYL. The DNA of the CDR3 is TGTGCCAGCAGCTTAGATCGACTAGCGGGAGGTGTATATGAGCAGTACCTC. This rearrangement joins TRBV11-3 to TRBJ2-7, with TRBD2 matching over 13 bases. V gave up 0 bases and J gave up 7 bases; unmatched junction bases: 9. The germline V gene has CDR1 SGHNT and CDR2 YENEEA. CDR3 length equals 17 residues.

This clonotype was seen more than once but under ten times. V usage is TRBV13 and J usage is TRBJ2-1; 12 bases are a match to TRBD2. J lost 7 bases, V lost 2 bases, and 9 bases had no gene match. This CDR3 is built from 17 residues. Germline V gene sequence: CDR1 PRHDT, CDR2 FYEKMQ (reference sequence). CDR3 DNA: TGTGCCAGCAGCTTATCTGAGACTAGCGGGAGATGGAATGAGCAGTTCTTC. This translates into CASSLSETSGRWNEQFF. The entire variable domain, with the rest obtained from reference TRBV13 and TRBJ2-1, is as follows: AAGVIQSPRHLIKEKRETATLKCYPIPRHDTVYWYQQGPGQDPQFLISFYEKMQSDKGSIPDRFSAQQFSDYHSELNMSSLELGDSALYFCASSLSETSGRWNEQFFGPGTRLTVL.

Notes on this clonotype: The CDR3 carries no conserved terminal phenylalanine or tryptophan, so it likely arises from a read error. The chain links TRBV5-5 to TRBJ2-1; possibly TRBD2 for D (5 bases). The CDR3 has 13 residues. The germline V gene encodes CDR1 SGHKS and CDR2 YYEKEE (reference sequence). Trimming cost V 3 bases and J 5 bases, with 9 bases left between them. The DNA for the CDR3 is TGTGCCAGCAGCTCGGACTTCCACAATGAGCAGTTCATC. It encodes CASSSDFHNEQFI.

V is TRBV5-4 and J is TRBJ1-1, with a weak D call TRBD1 (5 bases). Trimming took 4 bases from V and 1 from J, leaving 8 bases between them. In germline, CDR1 is SGHNT, CDR2 YYREEE (reference sequence). The CDR3 has 13 residues. The CDR3 nucleotides are TGTGCCAGCAGCCGGGGCGCGAACACTGAAGCTTTCTTT. Protein: CASSRGANTEAFF.

This clonotype was recorded a few times. The chain recombines TRBV7-9 with TRBJ2-1; 10 bases align to TRBD2. The V segment lost 1 base and the J segment 6 bases; nucleotides outside the gene matches: 3. The CDR3 covers 15 residues. CDR1 is SEHNR, CDR2 FQNEAQ, per germline (reference sequence). CDR3 in DNA: TGTGCCAGCAGCTTAGGGACTAGCGGTATCAATGAGCAGTTCTTC. Its translation: CASSLGTSGINEQFF.

V and J are TRBV6-1 and TRBJ1-1, with a possible D match to TRBD1 (5 bases). V shed 4 bases and J shed 6 bases, with 9 bases lying between them. The CDR3 sequence is 12 residues long. The germline gives CDR1 MNHNS, CDR2 SASEGT. As DNA, the CDR3 is TGTGCCAGCAGTGGGGGGTCGGCTGAAGCTTTCTTT. Translated: CASSGGSAEAFF.

A word on this clonotype: A junction end diverges from the germline sequence, so it may reflect a read error. This chain links TRBV6-2 or TRBV6-3 with TRBJ1-1; D is possibly TRBD1 (6 bases). Looked up from germline, CDR1 is MNHEY and CDR2 is SVGEGT. This CDR3 contains 18 residues. The CDR3 here is CASNYPSQGTSIRTEAFF. In DNA form, the CDR3 reads TGTGCCAGCAATTACCCAAGCCAGGGGACCTCTATAAGGACTGAAGCTTTCTTT.

This clonotype appeared a few times. The chain is built from TRBV10-3 and TRBJ2-6, with a tentative D call TRBD1 (5 bases). This CDR3 region has 15 residues. Trimming pared 2 bases from V and 4 bases from J, leaving 9 bases between. The germline CDR1 and CDR2 sequences are ENHRY and SYGVKD. The CDR3 nucleotides read TGTGCCATCAGTGAGGGGGCGCCCGGGGCCAACGTCCTGACTTTC. Its protein product is CAISEGAPGANVLTF.

Ten or more counts support this clonotype. The V and J genes are TRBV12-3 or TRBV12-4 and TRBJ2-1; D might be TRBD2 (6 bases). Between the trimmed V and J ends, which lost 8 bases and 1 base, there was a span of 9 bases. This CDR3 contains 13 residues. The CDR3 protein is CASRGTSYNEQFF. CDR3 nucleotides: TGTGCCAGCCGTGGGACTTCCTACAATGAGCAGTTCTTC.

About this clonotype itself: The conserved phenylalanine or tryptophan is not found at the CDR3 terminus, so this likely reflects a read error. The genes are TRBV6-5 and TRBJ2-1; possible D gene TRBD1, 6 bases. The CDR3 extends over 13 amino acids. V dropped 4 bases and J dropped 4 bases, with 8 bases sitting between them. Germline values: CDR1 MNHEY, CDR2 SVGAGI. The CDR3 coding sequence is TGTGCCAGCAGTTCGGACAGTTACAATGAGCAGTTCTCC. Translated: CASSSDSYNEQFS.

This clonotype showed up many times. The chain has TRBV11-2 and TRBJ2-1, with a tentative D call TRBD2 (6 bases). The CDR3 length is 14 residues. Per the germline V gene, CDR1 is SGHAT and CDR2 is FQNNGV. The germline V and J ends were trimmed by 5 bases and 7 bases, with 15 bases remaining between them. The CDR3 nucleotides are TGTGCCAGCAGCGGCTTCCCTGGGGGGAATGAGCAGTTCTTC. Translated: CASSGFPGGNEQFF.

A remark on this clonotype: Because the CDR3 is missing its conserved closing phenylalanine or tryptophan, this is likely a read error. Because the CDR3's place on the DNA is in doubt, the DNA is left out and the CDR3 is given as listed by TCRdb. This rearrangement joins TRBV6-5 to TRBJ2-7; TRBD1, as called in the table, went unchecked against the DNA. The germline V gene encodes CDR1 MNHEY and CDR2 SVGAGI. The CDR3 contains 15 residues when both ends are counted. CDR3 protein: CASRRYREEAYEQHL.

Of note for this clonotype: A junction end diverges from the germline sequence, so it may reflect a read error. The chain joins TRBV10-3 to TRBJ2-1, with a possible D match to TRBD2 (6 bases). Looked up from germline, CDR1 is ENHRY and CDR2 is SYGVKD. The CDR3 runs to 14 residues. The CDR3 coding sequence is TGTGCCATCAGTGTAGGCGGGATTTACAATGGGCAGTTCTTC. It is translated as CAISVGGIYNGQFF.

This clonotype was found once. This chain links TRBV13 with TRBJ2-1; D is uncertain. Per the germline V gene, CDR1 is PRHDT and CDR2 is FYEKMQ (reference sequence). The ends were cut back, 5 bases at V and 2 bases at J, with 13 bases in the middle. The CDR3 is 15 amino acids. CDR3 nucleotides: TGTGCCAGCAGCCCCCTCCTTGAAACCTACAATGAGCAGTTCTTC. Translating it yields CASSPLLETYNEQFF.

This clonotype came up a few times. This chain uses TRBV10-2 with TRBJ1-1, with D unresolved. V dropped 0 bases and J dropped 2 bases, with 10 bases sitting between them. Per germline, CDR1 WSHSY and CDR2 SAAADI. The CDR3 length is 15 residues. CDR3: CASSESRVRNTEAFF. CDR3 in DNA: TGCGCCAGCAGTGAGTCGAGAGTCCGTAACACTGAAGCTTTCTTT.